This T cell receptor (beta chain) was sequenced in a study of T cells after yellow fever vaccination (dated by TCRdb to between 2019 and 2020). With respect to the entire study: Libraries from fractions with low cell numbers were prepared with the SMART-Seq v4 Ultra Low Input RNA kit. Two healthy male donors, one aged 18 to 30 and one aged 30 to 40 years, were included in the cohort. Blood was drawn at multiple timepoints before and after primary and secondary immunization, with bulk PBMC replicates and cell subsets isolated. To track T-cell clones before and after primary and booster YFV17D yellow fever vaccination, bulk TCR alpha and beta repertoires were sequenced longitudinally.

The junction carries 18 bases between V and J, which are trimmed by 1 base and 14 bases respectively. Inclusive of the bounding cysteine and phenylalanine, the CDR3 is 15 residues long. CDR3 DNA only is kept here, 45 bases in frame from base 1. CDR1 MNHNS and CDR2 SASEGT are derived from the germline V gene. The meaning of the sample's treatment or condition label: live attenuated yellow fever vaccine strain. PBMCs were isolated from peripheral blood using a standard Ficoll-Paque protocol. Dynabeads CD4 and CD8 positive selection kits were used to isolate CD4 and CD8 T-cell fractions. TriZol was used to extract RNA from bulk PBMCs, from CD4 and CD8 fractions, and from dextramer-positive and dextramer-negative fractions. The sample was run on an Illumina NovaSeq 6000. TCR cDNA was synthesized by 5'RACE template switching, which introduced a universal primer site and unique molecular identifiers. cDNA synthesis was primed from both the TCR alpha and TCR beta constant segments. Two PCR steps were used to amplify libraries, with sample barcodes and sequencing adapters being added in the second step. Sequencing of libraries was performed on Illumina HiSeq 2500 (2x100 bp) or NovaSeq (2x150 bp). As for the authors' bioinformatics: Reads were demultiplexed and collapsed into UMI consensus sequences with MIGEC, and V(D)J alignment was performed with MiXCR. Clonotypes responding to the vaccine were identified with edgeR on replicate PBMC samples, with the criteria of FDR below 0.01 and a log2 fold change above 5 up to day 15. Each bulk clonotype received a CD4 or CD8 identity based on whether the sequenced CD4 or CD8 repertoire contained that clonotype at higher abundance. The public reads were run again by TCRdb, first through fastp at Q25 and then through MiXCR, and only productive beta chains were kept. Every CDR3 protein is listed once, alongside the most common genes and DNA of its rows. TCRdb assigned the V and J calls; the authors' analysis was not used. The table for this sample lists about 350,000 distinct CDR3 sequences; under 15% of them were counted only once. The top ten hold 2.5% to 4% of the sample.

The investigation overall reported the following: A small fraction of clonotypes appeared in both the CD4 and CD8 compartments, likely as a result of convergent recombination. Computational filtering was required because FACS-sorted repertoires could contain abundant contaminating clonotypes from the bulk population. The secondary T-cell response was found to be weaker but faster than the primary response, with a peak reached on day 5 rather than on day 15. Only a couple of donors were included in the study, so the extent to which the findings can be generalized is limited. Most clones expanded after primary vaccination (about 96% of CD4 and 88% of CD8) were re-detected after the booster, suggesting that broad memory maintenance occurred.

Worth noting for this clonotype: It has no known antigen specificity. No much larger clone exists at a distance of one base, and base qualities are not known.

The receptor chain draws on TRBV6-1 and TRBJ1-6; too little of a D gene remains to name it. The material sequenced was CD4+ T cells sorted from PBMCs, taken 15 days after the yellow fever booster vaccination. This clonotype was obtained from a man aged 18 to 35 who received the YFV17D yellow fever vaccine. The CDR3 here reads CASSEGSFWVGALHF. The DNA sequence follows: TGTGCCAGCAGTGAAGGTTCATTCTGGGTCGGGGCCCTCCACTTT.